This T cell receptor (beta chain) emerged from a study of cytomegalovirus exposure and HLA in healthy donors. Broader study findings: Reports indicate that TCR beta sequences accurately predicted the HLA-A and HLA-B alleles of most subjects.

On this clone itself: Its antigen remains unidentified.

Germline assignment: CDR1 SQVTM and CDR2 ANQGSEA. This CDR3 region has 15 residues. Trimming removed 4 bases from V and 0 bases from J, with 12 bases in between. With 60 Vbeta and 13 Jbeta primers, the PCR was carried out. Generated by immunoSEQ multiplex PCR, the TCRdb table keeps only in-frame clones and is missing some. The sample carries tens of thousands of clones, roughly 80% recorded once. Sequencing used PBMCs. The sequence was collected from a male donor in good health and CMV-seropositive. The chain links TRBV29-1 to TRBJ2-2, with a weak D call TRBD1 (5 bases). The CDR3 nucleotides read TGCAGCGTTGTATCGGCAGGGACGAACACCGGGGAGCTGTTTTTT. It specifies CSVVSAGTNTGELFF.